These T cell receptor beta chains were read from a single sample in a study of blood T cell repertoires in COVID-19. Measured with immunoSEQ multiplex PCR; TCRdb has only the in-frame clones, and not every one. The sample includes fewer than 700,000 clones, about 89% of them seen just once. The sample taken for sequencing was peripheral blood. The origin of the receptors is a woman between 50 and 59 years old with COVID-19, enrolled during active disease. Each CDR3 is given with its conserved first and last residue. Each record gives: CDR3 protein, V gene, J gene.

CDR3aa: CASGMTGRSGYTF; v_gene: TRBV6-5; j_gene: TRBJ1-2
CDR3aa: CASSIGLGGYGYTF; v_gene: TRBV19; j_gene: TRBJ1-2
CDR3aa: CASSDLGTGREKLFF; v_gene: TRBV27; j_gene: TRBJ1-4
CDR3aa: CASSGREGYTF; v_gene: TRBV2; j_gene: TRBJ1-2
CDR3aa: CASRTTTGFGETQYF; v_gene: TRBV6-5; j_gene: TRBJ2-5
CDR3aa: CASSIWEYTGELFF; v_gene: TRBV19; j_gene: TRBJ2-2
CDR3aa: CASSLGQVRNEQFF; v_gene: TRBV7-3; j_gene: TRBJ2-1
CDR3aa: CASSIPPEQGVVSGQYF; v_gene: TRBV19; j_gene: TRBJ2-7
CDR3aa: CASSPPPGQGANTEAFF; v_gene: TRBV5-1; j_gene: TRBJ1-1
CDR3aa: CASSLSLGGEQYF; v_gene: TRBV28; j_gene: TRBJ2-7
CDR3aa: CASSHWRDTQYF; v_gene: TRBV4-2; j_gene: TRBJ2-3
CDR3aa: CAWSVHGGTEAFF; v_gene: TRBV30; j_gene: TRBJ1-1
CDR3aa: CASSVGRVNEQFF; v_gene: TRBV9; j_gene: TRBJ2-1
CDR3aa: CASSLAASGYNEQFF; v_gene: TRBV7-2; j_gene: TRBJ2-1
CDR3aa: CASSPRTGNTGELFF; v_gene: TRBV18; j_gene: TRBJ2-2
CDR3aa: CASRVGAGGTEAFF; v_gene: TRBV28; j_gene: TRBJ1-1
CDR3aa: CASSLGTGYTDTQYF; v_gene: TRBV7-2; j_gene: TRBJ2-3
CDR3aa: CASSEEGADTGELFF; v_gene: TRBV5-1; j_gene: TRBJ2-2
CDR3aa: CASSPKMGGSGELFF; v_gene: TRBV5-1; j_gene: TRBJ2-2